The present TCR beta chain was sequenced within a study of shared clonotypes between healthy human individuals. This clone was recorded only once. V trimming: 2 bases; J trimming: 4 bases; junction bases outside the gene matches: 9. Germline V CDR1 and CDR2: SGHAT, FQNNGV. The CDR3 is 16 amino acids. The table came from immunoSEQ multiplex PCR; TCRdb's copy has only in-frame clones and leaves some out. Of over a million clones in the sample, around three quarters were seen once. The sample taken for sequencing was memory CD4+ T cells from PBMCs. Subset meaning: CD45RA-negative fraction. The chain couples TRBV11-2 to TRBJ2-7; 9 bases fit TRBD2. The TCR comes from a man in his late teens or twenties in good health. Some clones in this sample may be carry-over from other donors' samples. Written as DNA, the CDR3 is TGTGCCAGCAGCTTATCCCGGGGTAGCGGGAGTTACGAGCAGTACTTC. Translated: CASSLSRGSGSYEQYF.